This TCR beta chain originates from a study of response to subunit inactivated influenza vaccine. Each CDR3 protein is one row after TCRdb ran MiXCR on the RT-PCR reads. The table has over 800,000 distinct CDR3 sequences, less than 25% seen once. This CDR3 has 13 residues. Germline loops: CDR1 SGDLS, CDR2 YYNGEE. The V and J ends lost 3 bases and 7 bases, in that order; junction bases with no gene match: 3. The study's findings and limits: That few new T cells are recruited by each seasonal influenza vaccination was the authors' suggestion.

This clonotype was observed once. Its specificity is unknown. The V and J genes are TRBV9 and TRBJ2-5, with TRBD1 identical over 10 bases. This TCR was sampled from a man aged 45 to 65 who received an inactivated influenza vaccine. The sample consisted of PBMCs from blood, taken around 5 days after vaccination. DNA of the CDR3: TGTGCCAGCAGCGACGGACAGGGGGTGACCCAGTACTTC. Amino acids: CASSDGQGVTQYF.